This record covers a single TCR beta chain. The target antigen is unknown. This record comes from a study of cytomegalovirus exposure and HLA in healthy donors. Study outcomes and limitations: Associated with cytomegalovirus, according to the listing, were around 170 TCR beta chains. Reported results showed that the classifier diagnosed cytomegalovirus status with high specificity and sensitivity. TCR beta sequences reportedly predicted most subjects' HLA-A and HLA-B alleles accurately.

Both 60 Vbeta primers and 13 Jbeta primers went into the PCR. The repertoire was sequenced with immunoSEQ multiplex PCR; TCRdb's copy has only in-frame clones and lacks some. The table has about 160,000 clones, approximately 78% seen once. The CDR3 loop spans 16 amino acids. The V and J ends lost 3 bases and 3 bases respectively, with 14 bases between them. Germline V lookup: CDR1 SGHAT, CDR2 FQNNGV. Sample: PBMCs. The chain carries TRBV11-2 and TRBJ2-2; a weak D match, TRBD1 (6 bases). This TCR was sampled from a woman aged 18-29 years in good health and CMV-seronegative. The CDR3 loop reads CASSFSGTPDTGELFF. In DNA, the CDR3 is TGTGCCAGCAGCTTCTCCGGGACACCGGACACCGGGGAGCTGTTTTTT.